The clone carrying this TCR beta chain appeared a few times. Documented time point: patch test 2, 6 weeks after DPC sensitization. Stated treatment: therapeutic diphenylcyclopropenone sensitization with weekly scalp DPC. The sample originates from a study of human T cells and chemical hapten exposure. This CDR3 has 14 residues. V was pared by 6 bases and J by 1 base, with 12 bases between. From germline, CDR1 is LGHDT and CDR2 YNNKEL (reference sequence). TCRdb reanalysed the RACE reads using MiXCR and keeps one entry per CDR3 protein. The sample shows about 69,000 distinct CDR3 sequences, over 9% of them seen only once.

The receptor comes from a woman in her forties or fifties with alopecia areata. Some clones in this sample may be carry-over from other donors' samples. Source: whole blood, taken in connection with sensitization to the hapten diphenylcyclopropenone (DPC). The J gene is TRBJ1-2, the V gene TRBV3-1; no definite D call. The CDR3 DNA reads as TGTGCCAGCAGAAAGAAGGGCTTTAACTATGGCTACACCTTC. Protein product: CASRKKGFNYGYTF.